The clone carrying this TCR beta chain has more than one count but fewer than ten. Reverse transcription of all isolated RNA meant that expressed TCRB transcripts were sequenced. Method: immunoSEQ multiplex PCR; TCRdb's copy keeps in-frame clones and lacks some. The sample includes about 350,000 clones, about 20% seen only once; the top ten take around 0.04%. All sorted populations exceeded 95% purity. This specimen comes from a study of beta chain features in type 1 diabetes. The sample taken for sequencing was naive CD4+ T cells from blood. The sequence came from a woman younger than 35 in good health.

CDR3 sequence reads: CASSLERNTEAFF. The CDR3 region has the DNA TGCGCCAGCAGCTTGGAGAGGAACACTGAAGCTTTCTTT. The chain employs TRBV5-1 and TRBJ1-1, with unresolved D. This CDR3 has 13 residues. Germline V gene sequence: CDR1 SGHRS, CDR2 YFSETQ. V lost 0 bases to trimming and J lost 1 base, with 4 bases between them.